One and the same sample provided the 16 T cell receptor beta chains below, sequenced in a study of a mutant IDH1 vaccine in newly diagnosed glioma. Sample time point: week 35, safety follow-up. Each vaccine dose was 300 ug of mutant IDH1 20-mer peptide, with topical imiquimod. Repertoires were generated with immunoSEQ multiplex PCR, while TCRdb's copy carries only in-frame clones and drops some. The sample contains about 42,000 clones, 75% to 85% of which appear only once. The antigens for these receptors are not known. This material consisted of PBMCs, taken from a glioma patient whose treatment included an IDH1 peptide vaccine. The receptors shown here come from a woman between 50 and 59 years old with glioma.

The rearrangement joins TRBV6-6 to TRBJ1-2; D gene uncertain. CDR3 length equals 13 residues. CDR1 and CDR2 (germline): MNHNY, SVGAGI (reference sequence). V was cut by 2 bases and J by 0 bases, with 4 bases left in between. The CDR3 region is CASSYAANYGYTF. CDR3 coding DNA: TGTGCCAGCAGTTACGCTGCTAACTATGGCTACACCTTC.

The CDR3, as DNA: TGTGCCAGCAGCTTGGGTGTTCGCGGGGGATACACCGGGGAGCTGTTTTTT. It is translated as CASSLGVRGGYTGELFF. The V gene is TRBV5-6, the J gene TRBJ2-2, with 7 bases aligning to TRBD2. Germline loops: CDR1 SGHDT, CDR2 YYEEEE. Trimming removed 0 bases from V and 3 bases from J; junction bases left unmatched: 8. The CDR3 loop spans 17 amino acids.

This chain links TRBV30 with TRBJ2-1; the match to TRBD2 covers 15 bases. This CDR3 is built from 18 residues. V shed 2 bases and J 5 bases; nucleotides not matched to a gene: 10. Germline CDR1 is GTSNPN and CDR2 is SVGIG (reference sequence). Here the CDR3 reads CAWSTRYGTSGRNNEQFF. CDR3 in DNA: TGTGCCTGGAGTACTAGATACGGGACTAGCGGGAGGAACAATGAGCAGTTCTTC.

The chain couples TRBV7-2 to TRBJ1-1, with D unresolved. Trimming removed 3 bases from V and 1 base from J, with 6 bases in between. Germline V gene lookup returns CDR1 SGHTA and CDR2 FQGNSA. This CDR3 region has 13 residues. The CDR3 coding sequence is TGTGCCAGCAGCTTGCGGAAGAACACTGAAGCTTTCTTT. Residues: CASSLRKNTEAFF.

The gene calls are TRBV6-5 and TRBJ2-7, with 8 bases matching TRBD1. The CDR3 runs to 13 residues. Germline V gene sequence: CDR1 MNHEY, CDR2 SVGAGI. The V and J ends lost 2 bases and 4 bases, in that order; junction bases with no gene match: 1. CDR3 sequence: CASSYRQGYEQYF. CDR3 DNA: TGTGCCAGCAGTTACCGACAGGGGTACGAGCAGTACTTC.

J is TRBJ1-3 and V is TRBV6-6, with TRBD1 identical over 7 bases. The CDR3 is 16 amino acids. CDR1 and CDR2 (germline): MNHNY, SVGAGI (reference sequence). V trimming: 2 bases; J trimming: 2 bases; junction bases outside the gene matches: 6. CDR3 sequence reads: CASSYGTGTAGNTIYF. The CDR3 bases are TGTGCCAGCAGTTACGGGACGGGGACAGCTGGAAACACCATATATTTT.

The CDR3 reads CASSQARSSYNEQFF. CDR3 in DNA: TGCGCCAGCAGCCAAGCCCGGAGCTCCTACAATGAGCAGTTCTTC. The gene calls are TRBV4-3 and TRBJ2-1; D call uncertain. Germline V gene sequence: CDR1 LGHNA, CDR2 YSLEER. The V and J ends lost 1 base and 0 bases respectively, with 7 bases between them. The CDR3 loop spans 15 amino acids.

The chain joins TRBV5-1 to TRBJ2-3, with TRBD1 identical over 8 bases. The junction had 6 bases not matched to a gene; V was cut back by 4 bases and J by 2 bases. The germline CDR1 and CDR2 sequences are SGHRS and YFSETQ. The CDR3 spans 15 residues. In nucleotides, the CDR3 is TGCGCCAGCAGCAAAGACAGGGGCGCCACAGATACGCAGTATTTT. Protein product: CASSKDRGATDTQYF.

The chain recombines TRBV10-3 with TRBJ1-5; D call uncertain. CDR1 ENHRY and CDR2 SYGVKD come from the germline V gene. V was clipped by 10 bases and J by 5 bases, with 15 bases between them. CDR3 size: 13 residues. CDR3 nucleotide sequence: TGTGCCACAAACGAGTCCCCTGATCAGCCCCAGCATTTT. Translation gives CATNESPDQPQHF.

This chain joins TRBV14 and TRBJ2-7, with D unclear. The CDR3 runs to 12 residues. The V and J ends lost 4 bases and 1 base respectively, with 5 bases between them. Germline-derived CDR1 and CDR2 are SGHDN and FVKESK. CDR3 sequence reads: CASSRSSYEQYF. CDR3 DNA sequence: TGTGCCAGCAGCCGTTCATCCTACGAGCAGTACTTC.

The chain couples TRBV7-9 to TRBJ2-7, with TRBD1 identical over 9 bases. V was clipped by 4 bases and J by 2 bases; unmatched bases: 9. The germline V gene encodes CDR1 SEHNR and CDR2 FQNEAQ (reference sequence). This CDR3 comprises 16 residues. The CDR3 reads CASSWEQGADAYEQYF. The CDR3 DNA reads as TGTGCCAGCAGCTGGGAACAGGGGGCGGATGCCTACGAGCAGTACTTC.

The chain carries TRBV7-6 and TRBJ2-3; D is ambiguous. The CDR3 consists of 15 residues. Germline CDR1 reads SGHVS; CDR2 reads FNYEAQ. V lost 4 bases, J lost 0 bases, and 11 bases lay in between. The CDR3 is CASSWGSTSTDTQYF. Written as DNA, the CDR3 is TGTGCCAGCAGCTGGGGAAGTACTAGCACAGATACGCAGTATTTT.

The chain carries TRBV29-1 and TRBJ2-7, with 9 bases lining up with TRBD1. V gave up 7 bases and J gave up 0 bases; unmatched junction bases: 4. CDR1 is SQVTM, CDR2 ANQGSEA, per germline. The CDR3 is 13 residues long. The DNA for the CDR3 is TGCAGCGCCTGGACAGGGGACTCCTACGAGCAGTACTTC. Its protein is CSAWTGDSYEQYF.

This chain connects TRBV5-1 to TRBJ2-7; 8 bases agree with TRBD1. The CDR3 totals 15 residues. The V gene's germline CDR1 is SGHRS and CDR2 YFSETQ. Germline trimming cut 1 base from V and 3 bases from J; bases unmatched to any gene: 6. In DNA, the CDR3 is TGCGCCAGCAGCTTGAACAGGGGGAACTACTACGAGCAGTACTTC. Translation gives CASSLNRGNYYEQYF.

V usage is TRBV4-1 and J usage is TRBJ2-3, with 7 bases that match TRBD2. Germline trimming cut 0 bases from V and 0 bases from J; bases unmatched to any gene: 0. This CDR3 has 15 residues. Germline CDR1 reads MGHRA; CDR2 reads YSYEKL. The chain's CDR3 is CASSQEGGSTDTQYF. Written as DNA, the CDR3 is TGCGCCAGCAGCCAAGAGGGGGGGAGCACAGATACGCAGTATTTT.

J is TRBJ2-4 and V is TRBV25-1; tentative D call: TRBD2 (6 bases). This CDR3 is 15 amino acids long. The V end was cut by 1 base, the J end by 2 bases, with 9 bases between. Germline lookup yields CDR1 MGHDK and CDR2 SYGVNS. In DNA form, the CDR3 reads TGTGCCAGCAGTGAATTGGAGGGGCCCAAAAACATTCAGTACTTC. This translates into CASSELEGPKNIQYF. Variable domain in full (rest from reference TRBV25-1 and TRBJ2-4): EADIYQTPRYLVIGTGKKITLECSQTMGHDKMYWYQQDPGMELHLIHYSYGVNSTEKGDLSSESTVSRIRTEHFPLTLESARPSHTSQYLCASSELEGPKNIQYFGAGTRLSVL.